A selection of T cell receptor beta chains follows, all from one sample in a study of T cell responses to AZD1222 COVID-19 vaccine. The data were produced by immunoSEQ multiplex PCR, yet TCRdb's version contains in-frame clones alone and is incomplete. The sample carries some 84,000 clones, around 88% recorded once. The input for sequencing was peripheral blood, taken 28 days after the second AZD1222 dose. These receptors came from an adult who received the AZD1222 COVID-19 vaccine. Both conserved end residues are part of each CDR3. D genes are given only for firm matches. A clone size is listed for some rows: how often the clone was seen (once, few, many), or a class if it is expanded.

d_call | clone_size | j_call | v_call | cdr3_nt | cdr3_aa
NA | NA | TRBJ2-7 | TRBV7-2 | TGTGCCAGCAGCTTAGGGGGTGCCGGGGGGCAGTACTTC | CASSLGGAGGQYF
NA | few | TRBJ1-5 | TRBV28 | TGTGCCAGCAGTTCAATACAGAGCAATCAGCCCCAGCATTTT | CASSSIQSNQPQHF
NA | NA | TRBJ2-7 | TRBV5-1 | TGCGCCAGCAGCTTTCGGGCTGACCGGAACGAGCAGTACTTC | CASSFRADRNEQYF
NA | NA | TRBJ1-2 | TRBV30 | TGTGCCTGGAAGCTGAACACCTATGGCTACACCTTC | CAWKLNTYGYTF
NA | NA | TRBJ1-2 | TRBV4-1 | TGCGCCAGCAGGGAACGACGTAATTCTAACTATGGCTACACCTTC | CASRERRNSNYGYTF
NA | NA | TRBJ1-2 | TRBV5-4 | TGTGCCAGCAGCGAGGCCCGGGACGGAGACTATGGCTACACCTTC | CASSEARDGDYGYTF
NA | NA | TRBJ1-3 | TRBV18 | TGTGCCAGCTCACCCGGGGACGTGGCGTCTGGAAACACCATATATTTT | CASSPGDVASGNTIYF
NA | NA | TRBJ2-7 | TRBV5-1 | TGCGCCAGCAGCTGGGGGGACGGCTCCTACGAGCAGTACTTC | CASSWGDGSYEQYF
TRBD1 | NA | TRBJ1-2 | TRBV11-2 | TGTGCCAGCACCACCGGATACAGGGGTGTAGAAGGCTACACCTTC | CASTTGYRGVEGYTF
NA | once | TRBJ2-3 | TRBV7-3 | TGTGCCAGCAGCCCAAACTACCTGGGTGGGGGCCGAGATACGCAGTATTTT | CASSPNYLGGGRDTQYF